Each of the 29 T cell receptor beta chains below was sequenced from the same sample in a study of T-cell reconstitution after alpha-beta-depleted transplantation in children. Unique molecular identifiers were built into the TCRbeta library. TCRdb ran MiXCR on the PCR reads and lists one entry per CDR3 protein. This table holds approximately 800,000 distinct CDR3 sequences, 16% found once. This specimen was PBMCs, mostly from graft donor cells, taken 360 days after TCRalphabeta/CD19-depleted stem cell transplant. The origin of the receptors is a male patient aged 10-17 years who had a stem cell transplant for acute lymphoblastic leukemia, so the T cells may come from the graft donor.

This clonotype was seen many times. The rearrangement uses TRBV29-1 and TRBJ2-5; D not resolved. Germline CDR1 SQVTM, CDR2 ANQGSEA. Trimming pared 7 bases from V and 5 bases from J, leaving 17 bases between. The CDR3 extends over 13 amino acids. CDR3 nucleotide sequence: TGCAGCGCTAAGCCCGGGTCCCGCGAGACCCAGTACTTC. Its translation: CSAKPGSRETQYF.

CDR3 loop: CASSLKGRPHEQFF. As DNA, the CDR3 is TGTGCCAGCAGTTTAAAGGGTCGGCCCCATGAGCAGTTCTTC. The chain links TRBV12-3 or TRBV12-4 to TRBJ2-1; D remains ambiguous. Trimming removed 2 bases from V and 8 bases from J, with 13 bases in between. The CDR3 covers 14 residues.

The chain employs TRBV5-1 and TRBJ2-5; 14 nucleotides agree with TRBD2. Trimming at V came to 0 bases and at J to 1 base, leaving 5 bases not matched to a gene. Germline values: CDR1 SGHRS, CDR2 YFSETQ. This CDR3 region has 18 residues. The chain's CDR3 is CASSLGPGLAGVQETQYF. The CDR3 DNA reads as TGCGCCAGCAGCTTGGGACCGGGACTAGCGGGGGTCCAAGAGACCCAGTACTTC. Full variable domain (rest looked up from reference TRBV5-1 and TRBJ2-5): KAGVTQTPRYLIKTRGQQVTLSCSPISGHRSVSWYQQTPGQGLQFLFEYFSETQRNKGNFPGRFSGRQFSNSRSEMNVSTLELGDSALYLCASSLGPGLAGVQETQYFGPGTRLLVL.

The V call is TRBV5-1, the J call TRBJ2-4; 7 bases align to TRBD1. V lost 5 bases, J lost 0 bases, and 14 bases stayed unmatched. Germline CDR1 SGHRS, CDR2 YFSETQ. This CDR3 comprises 18 residues. The CDR3 region has the DNA TGCGCCAGCAGAACCGGGACAGCCGGGGTTCTAGCCAAAAACATTCAGTACTTC. Translating it yields CASRTGTAGVLAKNIQYF.

V is TRBV29-1 and J is TRBJ2-2; D remains unclear. Trimming left V 7 bases short and J 5 bases short, with 5 bases between. In germline, CDR1 is SQVTM, CDR2 ANQGSEA. CDR3 length: 10 amino acids. This CDR3 reads CSALTGELFF. CDR3 nucleotide sequence: TGCAGCGCCCTAACCGGGGAGCTGTTTTTT.

Only a few counts were recorded for this clonotype. The chain combines TRBV11-2 with TRBJ2-7, with no clear D. The germline CDR1 and CDR2 sequences are SGHAT and FQNNGV. V was clipped by 2 bases and J by 4 bases, with 15 bases between them. The CDR3 extends over 15 amino acids. The CDR3 protein is CASSLPTALRYEQYF. The CDR3 DNA is TGTGCCAGCAGCTTACCCACTGCCCTTCGGTACGAGCAGTACTTC.

This clonotype was recorded at least ten times. The chain joins TRBV29-1 to TRBJ2-5; D gene uncertain. The germline V and J ends were trimmed by 1 base and 1 base, with 7 bases remaining between them. The V gene's germline CDR1 is SQVTM and CDR2 ANQGSEA. The CDR3 sequence is 13 residues long. The CDR3 here is CSVEGGSQETQYF. The CDR3 region has the DNA TGCAGCGTTGAAGGCGGCAGCCAAGAGACCCAGTACTTC.

The V call is TRBV5-1, the J call TRBJ2-5; 10 nucleotides match TRBD2. From germline, CDR1 is SGHRS and CDR2 YFSETQ. This CDR3 is built from 13 residues. V shed 4 bases, J shed 5 bases, and the junction held 2 bases outside the gene matches. Written as DNA, the CDR3 is TGCGCCAGCAGCCGGACTAGCGGCGAGACCCAGTACTTC. This encodes CASSRTSGETQYF.

This rearrangement joins TRBV20-1 to TRBJ2-2; TRBD2 matches 9 bases. This CDR3 has 14 amino acids. V was pared by 1 base and J by 5 bases, with 2 bases of the junction left unmatched. Germline loops: CDR1 DFQATT, CDR2 SNEGSKA (reference sequence). The CDR3 protein is CSARVAGATGELFF. CDR3 coding DNA: TGCAGTGCTAGAGTAGCGGGAGCTACCGGGGAGCTGTTTTTT.

This clonotype was seen once. The chain employs TRBV24-1 and TRBJ2-2, with D perhaps TRBD1 or TRBD2 (5 bases each). V gave up 5 bases and J gave up 5 bases, with 17 bases separating them. Germline assignment: CDR1 KGHDR and CDR2 SFDVKD. This CDR3 region has 16 residues. The CDR3 DNA reads as TGTGCCACCAGTGGCCAAAAGGGACCGATTACCGGGGAGCTGTTTTTT. This encodes CATSGQKGPITGELFF.

This clonotype was counted ten times or more. The chain recombines TRBV29-1 with TRBJ2-7, with 8 bases matching TRBD1. V was pared by 7 bases and J by 3 bases, with 5 bases of the junction left unmatched. Germline CDR1 and CDR2: SQVTM and ANQGSEA. This CDR3 is built from 12 residues. For the CDR3, the DNA is TGCAGCGCAGACAGGGGAATCTACGAGCAGTACTTC. This gives the protein CSADRGIYEQYF.

This clonotype has just a few counts. The chain has TRBV11-2 and TRBJ1-3; D is undetermined. CDR1 is SGHAT and CDR2 is FQNNGV in the germline V gene. The ends were cut back, 0 bases at V and 0 bases at J, with 9 bases in the middle. The CDR3 contains 16 residues. The CDR3 coding sequence is TGTGCCAGCAGCTTAGATCTCGTCGCCTCTGGAAACACCATATATTTT. Its translation is CASSLDLVASGNTIYF. The full variable domain, its missing parts supplied by reference TRBV11-2 and TRBJ1-3, is EAGVAQSPRYKIIEKRQSVAFWCNPISGHATLYWYQQILGQGPKLLIQFQNNGVVDDSQLPKDRFSAERLKGVDSTLKIQPAKLEDSAVYLCASSLDLVASGNTIYFGEGSWLTVV.

The chain employs TRBV9 and TRBJ2-2; TRBD2 aligns across 8 bases. The CDR3 is made up of 15 amino acids. Germline loops: CDR1 SGDLS, CDR2 YYNGEE. The J segment lost 3 bases and the V segment lost 6 bases, leaving 7 bases of the junction unmatched. CDR3 in DNA: TGTGCCAGCAACCCCTTCGGGAGGGACACCGGGGAGCTGTTTTTT. This gives the protein CASNPFGRDTGELFF.

The chain links TRBV29-1 to TRBJ2-7; 9 positions agree with TRBD1. The germline CDR1 and CDR2 sequences are SQVTM and ANQGSEA. V lost 0 bases, J lost 4 bases, and 7 bases stayed unmatched. This CDR3 spans 15 amino acids. The CDR3 sequence is CSVEDPGQGGYEQYF. In nucleotides, the CDR3 is TGCAGCGTTGAAGATCCGGGACAGGGAGGGTACGAGCAGTACTTC.

V usage is TRBV3-1 and J usage is TRBJ2-7; 7 nucleotides align to TRBD1. Unmatched junction bases numbered 9, after V lost 4 bases and J lost 3 bases. This CDR3 is built from 15 residues. Germline lookup yields CDR1 LGHDT and CDR2 YNNKEL (reference sequence). DNA for the CDR3: TGTGCCAGCAGCCGCCCCACAGGGGCATACTACGAGCAGTACTTC. Translation: CASSRPTGAYYEQYF.

This clonotype was observed a handful of times. The chain joins TRBV6-1 to TRBJ2-1, with D perhaps given as TRBD1 or TRBD2 (5 bases each). This CDR3 comprises 13 residues. The V end lost 11 bases, the J end lost 0 bases, and 11 bases lay between the germline ends. Looked up from germline, CDR1 is MNHNS and CDR2 is SASEGT. The CDR3 DNA reads as TGTGCCGGGACCTGGAGCTCCTACAATGAGCAGTTCTTC. Translated, it gives CAGTWSSYNEQFF.

The chain uses TRBV10-2 and TRBJ1-2; no clear D gene. The CDR3 totals 11 residues. Germline V gene sequence: CDR1 WSHSY, CDR2 SAAADI. Trimming pared 6 bases from V and 7 bases from J, leaving 9 bases between. The CDR3 loop is CASRIFGGYTF. The CDR3 region has the DNA TGCGCCAGCAGGATCTTTGGTGGCTACACCTTC.

CDR3 amino acids: CATSRDLAGVTEQYF. The CDR3 nucleotides are TGTGCCACCAGCAGAGATCTAGCGGGAGTCACCGAGCAGTACTTC. The chain has TRBV15 and TRBJ2-7; 10 bases match TRBD2. J was trimmed by 6 bases and V by 0 bases; bases with no gene match: 5. This CDR3 is 15 amino acids long. Per germline, CDR1 LNHNV and CDR2 YYDKDF (reference sequence).

This clonotype has more than one count but fewer than ten. The chain is built from TRBV12-3 or TRBV12-4 and TRBJ2-7; the D is unclear. The CDR3 runs 12 residues. Trimming took 6 bases from V and 3 from J, leaving 9 bases between them. The CDR3 DNA follows: TGTGCCAGCAGCGACGGCCACTACGAGCAGTACTTC. It codes for CASSDGHYEQYF.

There are many counts of this clonotype. The rearrangement links TRBV5-6 to TRBJ2-3, with 8 bases that match TRBD1. Germline CDR1 reads SGHDT; CDR2 reads YYEEEE. This CDR3 contains 15 residues. V was pared by 4 bases and J by 1 base, with 5 bases of the junction left unmatched. In nucleotides, the CDR3 is TGTGCCAGCAGCCGACTGACAGGGGGCACAGATACGCAGTATTTT. This sequence encodes CASSRLTGGTDTQYF.

This clonotype was seen a few times. The CDR3 protein is CASSPRTSRANEQFF. The CDR3 nucleotides are TGTGCCAGCAGTCCACGGACTTCCCGAGCGAATGAGCAGTTCTTC. The rearrangement uses TRBV12-3 or TRBV12-4 and TRBJ2-1; D possibly corresponds to TRBD2 (5 bases). The germline V and J ends were trimmed by 5 bases and 7 bases, with 18 bases remaining between them. The length of the CDR3 is 15 residues.

The chain employs TRBV21-1 and TRBJ2-1; no check of the table's D call, TRBD1, against the DNA was made. TRBV21-1 is noted as a pseudogene. The CDR3 consists of 17 residues. CDR3 sequence: CASSAGPDRGLHNEQFF. The CDR3 nucleotides are TGTGCCAGCAGCGCTGGTCCGGACAGGGGACTTCACAATGAGCAGTTCTTC.

Only a few counts were recorded for this clonotype. The CDR3 is CASSYSGVRGTEAFF. The CDR3 coding sequence is TGTGCCAGCAGTTACTCCGGGGTGCGGGGCACTGAAGCTTTCTTT. The chain carries TRBV6-5 and TRBJ1-1; D not certain. Germline CDR1 reads MNHEY; CDR2 reads SVGAGI. This CDR3 is built from 15 residues. Trimming stripped 0 bases from V and 4 bases from J, with 12 bases between.

This clonotype was seen a handful of times. This rearrangement joins TRBV6-1 to TRBJ2-2; TRBD2 agrees at 11 bases. CDR1 is MNHNS and CDR2 is SASEGT in the germline V gene. The CDR3 is 16 residues long. The V segment lost 6 bases and the J segment 2 bases; nucleotides outside the gene matches: 5. The CDR3 is CASSHRLAGNTGELFF. DNA of the CDR3: TGTGCCAGCAGCCACCGACTAGCGGGAAACACCGGGGAGCTGTTTTTT.

This clonotype has a count of ten or more. This chain joins TRBV15 and TRBJ2-1, with 7 nucleotides matching TRBD2. Germline CDR1 and CDR2: LNHNV and YYDKDF (reference sequence). This CDR3 is 14 amino acids long. With 1 base clipped from V and 5 bases from J, the junction kept 2 bases outside the gene matches. DNA of the CDR3: TGTGCCACCAGCAGAGCTAGCGGACACAATGAGCAGTTCTTC. It translates to CATSRASGHNEQFF. The variable domain in full, completed from reference TRBV15 and TRBJ2-1, reads DAMVIQNPRYQVTQFGKPVTLSCSQTLNHNVMYWYQQKSSQAPKLLFHYYDKDFNNEADTPDNFQSRRPNTSFCFLDIRSPGLGDTAMYLCATSRASGHNEQFFGPGTRLTVL.

This clonotype was observed a handful of times. V is TRBV9 and J is TRBJ2-6; D unresolved. V gave up 0 bases and J gave up 3 bases, with 7 bases separating them. CDR1 and CDR2 (germline): SGDLS, YYNGEE. CDR3 size: 15 residues. CDR3 in DNA: TGTGCCAGCAGCGTAGTATCAGGTGGGGCCAACGTCCTGACTTTC. Encoded protein: CASSVVSGGANVLTF.

This clonotype has more than one count but fewer than ten. The chain uses TRBV5-1 and TRBJ1-1; no firm D call. In germline, CDR1 is SGHRS, CDR2 YFSETQ. The ends were cut back, 0 bases at V and 10 bases at J, with 13 bases in the middle. This CDR3 contains 13 residues. CDR3 DNA sequence: TGCGCCAGCAGCTTGGCCTCCCTGAGAGGAGCTTTCTTT. Translating gives CASSLASLRGAFF.

This clonotype was found many times. Here the CDR3 DNA reads TGTGCCAGCAGAAAACCGGGACTGTCGGGTGAGCAGTTCTTC. This encodes CASRKPGLSGEQFF. This chain joins TRBV6-1 and TRBJ2-1; D is possibly TRBD2 (6 bases). CDR3 length: 14 amino acids. V was shortened by 6 bases and J by 9 bases, with 18 bases between the two germline ends. Germline V gives CDR1 MNHNS, CDR2 SASEGT.

The V and J genes are TRBV6-1 and TRBJ2-3; the D gene is possibly TRBD2 (5 bases). V was clipped by 8 bases and J by 0 bases, with 9 bases between them. The germline V gene encodes CDR1 MNHNS and CDR2 SASEGT. The CDR3 loop spans 13 amino acids. This CDR3 is CASAWRSTDTQYF. The CDR3 DNA is TGTGCCAGCGCCTGGAGGAGCACAGATACGCAGTATTTT.